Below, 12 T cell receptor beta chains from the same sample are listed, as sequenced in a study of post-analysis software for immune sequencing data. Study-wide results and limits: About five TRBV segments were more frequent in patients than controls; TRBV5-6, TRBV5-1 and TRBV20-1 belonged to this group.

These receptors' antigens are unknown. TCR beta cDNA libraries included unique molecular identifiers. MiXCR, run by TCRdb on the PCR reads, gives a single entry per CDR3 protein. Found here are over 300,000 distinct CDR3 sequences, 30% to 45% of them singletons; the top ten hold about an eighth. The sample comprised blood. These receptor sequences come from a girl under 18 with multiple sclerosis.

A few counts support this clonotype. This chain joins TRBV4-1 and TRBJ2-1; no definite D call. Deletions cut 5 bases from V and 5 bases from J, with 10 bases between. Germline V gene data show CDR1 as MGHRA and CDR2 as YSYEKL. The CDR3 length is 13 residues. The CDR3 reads CASSSLGNNEQFF. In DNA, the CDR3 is TGCGCCAGCAGCTCCTTAGGCAACAATGAGCAGTTCTTC.

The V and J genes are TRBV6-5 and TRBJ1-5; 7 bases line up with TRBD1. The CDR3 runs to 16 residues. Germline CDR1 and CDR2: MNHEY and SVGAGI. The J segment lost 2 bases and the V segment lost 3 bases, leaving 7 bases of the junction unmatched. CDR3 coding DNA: TGTGCCAGCAGTTATAGAAGGGGGCAAGGCAATCAGCCCCAGCATTTT. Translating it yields CASSYRRGQGNQPQHF.

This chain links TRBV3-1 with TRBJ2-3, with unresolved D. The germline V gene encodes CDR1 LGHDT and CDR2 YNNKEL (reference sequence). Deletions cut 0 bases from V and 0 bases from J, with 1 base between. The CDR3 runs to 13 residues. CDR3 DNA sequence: TGTGCCAGCAGCCAAGAAAGCACAGATACGCAGTATTTT. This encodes CASSQESTDTQYF.

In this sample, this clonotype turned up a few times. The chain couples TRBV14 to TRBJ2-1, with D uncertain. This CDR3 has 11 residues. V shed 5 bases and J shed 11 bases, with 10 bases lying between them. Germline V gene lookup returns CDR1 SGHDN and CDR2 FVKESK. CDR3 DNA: TGTGCCAGCAGCGACGTAGCAAAGCAGTTCTTC. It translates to CASSDVAKQFF. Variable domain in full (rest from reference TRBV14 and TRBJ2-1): EAGVTQFPSHSVIEKGQTVTLRCDPISGHDNLYWYRRVMGKEIKFLLHFVKESKQDESGMPNNRFLAERTGGTYSTLKVQPAELEDSGVYFCASSDVAKQFFGPGTRLTVL.

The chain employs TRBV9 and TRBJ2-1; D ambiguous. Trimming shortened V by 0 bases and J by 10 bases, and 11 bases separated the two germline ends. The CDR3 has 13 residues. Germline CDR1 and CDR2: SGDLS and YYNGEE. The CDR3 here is CASSVESSYEQFF. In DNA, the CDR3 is TGTGCCAGCAGCGTAGAGAGCTCCTACGAGCAGTTCTTC.

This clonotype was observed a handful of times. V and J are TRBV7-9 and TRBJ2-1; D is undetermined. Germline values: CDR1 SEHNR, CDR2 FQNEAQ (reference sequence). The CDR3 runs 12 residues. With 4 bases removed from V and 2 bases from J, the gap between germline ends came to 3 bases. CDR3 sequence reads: CASSWAYNEQFF. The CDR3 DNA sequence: TGTGCCAGCAGCTGGGCCTACAATGAGCAGTTCTTC.

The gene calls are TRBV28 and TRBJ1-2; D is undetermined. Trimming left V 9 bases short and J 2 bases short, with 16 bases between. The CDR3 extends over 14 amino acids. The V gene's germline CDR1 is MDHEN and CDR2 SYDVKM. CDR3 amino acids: CASHERGTNYGYTF. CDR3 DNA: TGTGCCAGTCATGAACGGGGAACAAACTATGGCTACACCTTC.

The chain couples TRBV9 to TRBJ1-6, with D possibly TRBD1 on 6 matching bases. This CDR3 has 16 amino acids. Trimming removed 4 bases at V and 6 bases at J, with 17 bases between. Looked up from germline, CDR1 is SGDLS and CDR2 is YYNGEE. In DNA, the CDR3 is TGTGCCAGCAGCCCCGAGGGGGACCGACCTAATTCACCCCTCCACTTT. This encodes CASSPEGDRPNSPLHF.

The CDR3 DNA follows: TGTGCCAGCAGCCCGAGGACAGGGCTATCATCCTACAATGAGCAGTTCTTC. It is translated as CASSPRTGLSSYNEQFF. The chain employs TRBV2 and TRBJ2-1; 8 nucleotides agree with TRBD1. The CDR3 spans 17 residues. Germline V gene data show CDR1 as SNHLY and CDR2 as FYNNEI. V shed 6 bases, J shed 1 base, and the junction held 11 bases outside the gene matches. Based on the CDR3 plus reference TRBV2 and TRBJ2-1, the full variable domain is EPEVTQTPSHQVTQMGQEVILRCVPISNHLYFYWYRQILGQKVEFLVSFYNNEISEKSEIFDDQFSVERPDGSNFTLKIRSTKLEDSAMYFCASSPRTGLSSYNEQFFGPGTRLTVL.

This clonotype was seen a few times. The CDR3 DNA reads TGTGCCAGCAGCTGGACTAGCGGGGCAAGCTCCTACGAGCAGTACTTC. As protein: CASSWTSGASSYEQYF. This chain uses TRBV7-6 with TRBJ2-7, with 12 bases matching TRBD2. V lost 4 bases to trimming and J lost 0 bases; unmatched junction nucleotides: 4. Germline loops: CDR1 SGHVS, CDR2 FNYEAQ. The CDR3 runs to 16 residues.

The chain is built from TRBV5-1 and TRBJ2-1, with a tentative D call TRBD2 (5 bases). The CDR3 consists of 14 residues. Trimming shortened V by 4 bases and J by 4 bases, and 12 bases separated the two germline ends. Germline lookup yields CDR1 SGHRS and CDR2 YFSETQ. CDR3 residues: CASSAGLEYNEQFF. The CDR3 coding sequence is TGCGCCAGCAGCGCGGGCTTAGAGTACAATGAGCAGTTCTTC.

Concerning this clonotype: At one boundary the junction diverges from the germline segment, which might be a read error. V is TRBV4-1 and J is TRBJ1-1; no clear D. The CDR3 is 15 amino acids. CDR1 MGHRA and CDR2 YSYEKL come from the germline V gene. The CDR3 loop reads CAGSQETAMNTEAFF. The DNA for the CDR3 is TGCGCCGGCAGCCAAGAAACAGCCATGAACACTGAAGCTTTCTTT.